Below are 23 T cell receptor beta chains sequenced from a single sample in a study of response to subunit inactivated influenza vaccine. Each CDR3 protein gets one entry after TCRdb re-called the RT-PCR reads with MiXCR. Among more than 450,000 distinct CDR3 sequences listed, roughly 10% were seen once. The same sample was also studied in work on T cells expressing NK-cell markers. This second study says: TCR beta libraries carry UMIs added by 5'RACE template switching.

Sample: PBMCs from blood, taken on the day of vaccination. The receptors were gathered from a man over 45 who received an inactivated influenza vaccine.

This clonotype was seen repeatedly, ten times or more. The gene calls are TRBV28 and TRBJ2-7; 8 bases agree with TRBD1. The junction had 7 bases not matched to a gene; V was cut back by 6 bases and J by 3 bases. This CDR3 is 14 amino acids long. The V gene's germline CDR1 is MDHEN and CDR2 SYDVKM. The CDR3 loop is CASSPTGVLYEQYF. The CDR3 bases are TGTGCCAGCAGCCCGACAGGGGTACTCTACGAGCAGTACTTC.

This clonotype has a count of ten or more. The chain recombines TRBV29-1 with TRBJ2-1; D is possibly TRBD2 (5 bases). The CDR3 runs 11 residues. The V gene lost 1 base and the J gene lost 15 bases, with 13 bases spanning the gap. Germline assignment: CDR1 SQVTM and CDR2 ANQGSEA. The CDR3 region is CSVEGSGGSFF. CDR3 in DNA: TGCAGCGTTGAAGGGTCAGGCGGGTCGTTCTTC.

This clonotype was counted at least ten times. The V call is TRBV10-3, the J call TRBJ2-2; 9 bases line up with TRBD2. The CDR3 is 14 residues long. The germline V gene encodes CDR1 ENHRY and CDR2 SYGVKD. V trimming: 4 bases; J trimming: 3 bases; junction bases outside the gene matches: 0. The CDR3 reads CAISGTSDTGELFF. The CDR3 coding sequence is TGTGCCATCAGTGGGACTAGCGACACCGGGGAGCTGTTTTTT.

V usage is TRBV7-2 and J usage is TRBJ1-5; 9 nucleotides line up with TRBD1. The CDR3 spans 13 residues. Germline V gene lookup returns CDR1 SGHTA and CDR2 FQGNSA. Unmatched junction bases numbered 0, after V lost 1 base and J lost 8 bases. The CDR3 DNA sequence: TGTGCCAGCAGCTTAGGGACAGGGGAGCCCCAGCATTTT. Protein: CASSLGTGEPQHF.

This clonotype appeared a few times. The chain combines TRBV3-1 with TRBJ2-7; 9 positions match TRBD2. CDR1 is LGHDT and CDR2 is YNNKEL in the germline V gene (reference sequence). This CDR3 contains 14 residues. Losses at the gene ends were 4 bases for V and 3 bases for J; bases not matched to a gene: 4. CDR3 nucleotide sequence: TGTGCCAGCAGCCGCGGGAGGGGGAACTACGAGCAGTACTTC. Translation: CASSRGRGNYEQYF.

The V and J genes are TRBV20-1 and TRBJ2-3, with TRBD2 as a possible D gene (5 bases). V was pared by 0 bases and J by 2 bases, with 12 bases between. Germline CDR1 DFQATT, CDR2 SNEGSKA (reference sequence). The CDR3 loop spans 15 amino acids. The chain's CDR3 is CSARERGLPTDTQYF. For the CDR3, the DNA is TGCAGTGCTAGAGAACGTGGACTGCCCACAGATACGCAGTATTTT.

A few counts support this clonotype. The J gene is TRBJ2-1, the V gene TRBV20-1; 11 nucleotides agree with TRBD2. The CDR3 is 17 amino acids. V lost 4 bases to trimming and J lost 0 bases; unmatched junction nucleotides: 8. CDR1 and CDR2 (germline): DFQATT, SNEGSKA (reference sequence). The CDR3 DNA reads TGCAGTGCTAACCAAGGACTAGCGGGTACCTCCTACAATGAGCAGTTCTTC. Protein product: CSANQGLAGTSYNEQFF.

This sequence joins TRBV10-1 and TRBJ2-7; 11 nucleotides agree with TRBD1. The J segment lost 6 bases and the V segment lost 7 bases, leaving 8 bases of the junction unmatched. Germline V gene lookup returns CDR1 WNHNN and CDR2 SYGVQD (reference sequence). The length of the CDR3 is 14 residues. The CDR3 protein is CASTAGQGVSEQYF. In DNA form, the CDR3 reads TGCGCCAGCACCGCGGGACAGGGGGTCTCCGAGCAGTACTTC.

The rearrangement uses TRBV5-6 and TRBJ1-2; TRBD1 agrees at 11 bases. CDR1 is SGHDT, CDR2 YYEEEE, per germline. The CDR3 runs to 16 residues. Trimming removed 2 bases from V and 5 bases from J; junction bases left unmatched: 8. In nucleotides, the CDR3 is TGTGCCAGCAGCTTAAGTAGGACAGGGGGCACTTATGGCTACACCTTC. Protein product: CASSLSRTGGTYGYTF.

V and J are TRBV15 and TRBJ2-2; 9 bases match TRBD2. The CDR3 sequence is 14 residues long. Per germline, CDR1 LNHNV and CDR2 YYDKDF (reference sequence). With 4 bases clipped from V and 6 bases from J, the junction kept 3 bases outside the gene matches. CDR3 region: CATSIRLAAGELFF. In DNA, the CDR3 is TGTGCCACCAGCATAAGACTAGCGGCCGGGGAGCTGTTTTTT.

This clonotype has a count of ten or more. This sequence joins TRBV15 and TRBJ2-7, with D perhaps matching TRBD1 (5 bases). V lost 5 bases, J lost 2 bases, and 13 bases lay in between. This CDR3 has 14 amino acids. In germline, CDR1 is LNHNV, CDR2 YYDKDF (reference sequence). The CDR3 DNA is TGTGCCACCAGCCCCCCACAGGCCCCCTACGAGCAGTACTTC. This translates into CATSPPQAPYEQYF.

This clonotype occurred a few times. V gene TRBV2 combines with J gene TRBJ2-7; D perhaps matches TRBD1 (6 bases). Germline lookup yields CDR1 SNHLY and CDR2 FYNNEI. This CDR3 has 13 residues. The V end lost 5 bases, the J end lost 3 bases, and 11 bases lay between the germline ends. CDR3 sequence: CASSFGQIYEQYF. DNA of the CDR3: TGTGCCAGCAGTTTCGGACAGATCTACGAGCAGTACTTC.

The V gene is TRBV30, the J gene TRBJ2-3; weak D call: TRBD1 (6 bases). The CDR3 runs 14 residues. Germline V gene sequence: CDR1 GTSNPN, CDR2 SVGIG (reference sequence). V dropped 5 bases and J dropped 2 bases, with 14 bases sitting between them. The CDR3 spells CAWSGASPTDTQYF. The CDR3, as DNA: TGTGCCTGGTCAGGGGCGAGCCCCACAGATACGCAGTATTTT.

This clonotype has at least ten counts. The chain uses TRBV12-3 or TRBV12-4 and TRBJ2-2; 8 bases align to TRBD2. V was pared by 5 bases and J by 0 bases, with 5 bases of the junction left unmatched. CDR3 length: 16 residues. In DNA, the CDR3 is TGTGCCAGCAGTGGATTAGCGGGACCGAACACCGGGGAGCTGTTTTTT. Protein: CASSGLAGPNTGELFF.

This clonotype has just a few counts. The chain uses TRBV12-3 or TRBV12-4 and TRBJ2-1, with TRBD2 as a possible D gene (5 bases). V dropped 1 base and J dropped 4 bases, with 17 bases sitting between them. This CDR3 has 17 amino acids. The DNA for the CDR3 is TGTGCCAGCAGTTTAGGGCTAGCCCGATCCGCGTACAATGAGCAGTTCTTC. This encodes CASSLGLARSAYNEQFF.

The genes are TRBV19 and TRBJ1-5, with TRBD1 identical over 12 bases. J gave up 1 base and V 5 bases, and 9 bases lay outside the gene matches. The CDR3 runs 18 residues. Germline V gene sequence: CDR1 LNHDA, CDR2 SQIVND (reference sequence). The CDR3 DNA follows: TGTGCCAGTAGTGCTCGGGACAGGGGGCTCCCAAGCAATCAGCCCCAGCATTTT. Its translation is CASSARDRGLPSNQPQHF.

This clonotype was counted only a few times. This chain connects TRBV10-3 to TRBJ2-1, with 10 nucleotides matching TRBD2. Looked up from germline, CDR1 is ENHRY and CDR2 is SYGVKD. The CDR3 sequence is 15 residues long. The V and J ends lost 11 bases and 5 bases, in that order; junction bases with no gene match: 12. Here the CDR3 reads CASRASAGGDNEQFF. The CDR3 DNA follows: TGTGCCTCCCGGGCCTCAGCGGGAGGGGACAATGAGCAGTTCTTC.

This clonotype has just one count. V usage is TRBV6-1 and J usage is TRBJ2-5; 8 positions match TRBD2. V lost 6 bases and J lost 4; bases outside the gene matches: 7. This CDR3 comprises 14 residues. CDR1 MNHNS and CDR2 SASEGT come from the germline V gene. Here the CDR3 DNA reads TGTGCCAGCAGGACAGCGGGGGCGAGAGAGACCCAGTACTTC. This encodes CASRTAGARETQYF.

The J gene is TRBJ1-5, the V gene TRBV7-2; maybe TRBD1 (6 bases). CDR3 length: 14 residues. V shed 4 bases and J shed 3 bases, with 10 bases lying between them. CDR1 is SGHTA and CDR2 is FQGNSA in the germline V gene. The CDR3 DNA reads TGTGCCAGCAGCTACGGGACATACAATCAGCCCCAGCATTTT. Its translation is CASSYGTYNQPQHF.

This clonotype was seen more than once but under ten times. The V and J genes are TRBV10-3 and TRBJ2-5; TRBD2 might be the D (6 bases). This CDR3 is 13 amino acids long. The germline V and J ends were trimmed by 8 bases and 2 bases, with 12 bases remaining between them. From germline, CDR1 is ENHRY and CDR2 SYGVKD. This chain's CDR3 is CAISSSEQETQYF. In nucleotides, the CDR3 is TGTGCCATCTCCTCTAGCGAACAAGAGACCCAGTACTTC.

This chain uses TRBV4-3 with TRBJ2-1; 15 bases fit TRBD2. In germline, CDR1 is LGHNA, CDR2 YSLEER. The CDR3 sequence is 16 residues long. V gave up 3 bases and J gave up 12 bases; unmatched junction bases: 9. This chain's CDR3 is CASSQGTSGRILGQFF. The CDR3 DNA follows: TGCGCCAGCAGCCAGGGGACTAGCGGGAGGATCTTGGGGCAGTTCTTC.

V gene TRBV5-1 combines with J gene TRBJ2-1, with TRBD2 matching 12 bases. Germline V gives CDR1 SGHRS, CDR2 YFSETQ. Trimming cost V 4 bases and J 4 bases; bases outside gene matches: 9. This CDR3 has 17 residues. The DNA for the CDR3 is TGCGCCAGCAGCCTAAGCCCTCTAGCGGGGGGGTACAATGAGCAGTTCTTC. Translation gives CASSLSPLAGGYNEQFF. The full variable domain, completed using reference TRBV5-1 and TRBJ2-1, is KAGVTQTPRYLIKTRGQQVTLSCSPISGHRSVSWYQQTPGQGLQFLFEYFSETQRNKGNFPGRFSGRQFSNSRSEMNVSTLELGDSALYLCASSLSPLAGGYNEQFFGPGTRLTVL.

This clonotype was seen at least ten times. CDR3 nucleotides: TGCGCCAGCAGCCAAGAGGGGGTGGGGGGATACAATGAGCAGTTCTTC. Amino acid sequence: CASSQEGVGGYNEQFF. The rearrangement links TRBV4-3 to TRBJ2-1, with D possibly matching TRBD2 (6 bases). From germline, CDR1 is LGHNA and CDR2 YSLEER. Trimming cost V 0 bases and J 4 bases, with 13 bases left between them. The CDR3 contains 16 residues.